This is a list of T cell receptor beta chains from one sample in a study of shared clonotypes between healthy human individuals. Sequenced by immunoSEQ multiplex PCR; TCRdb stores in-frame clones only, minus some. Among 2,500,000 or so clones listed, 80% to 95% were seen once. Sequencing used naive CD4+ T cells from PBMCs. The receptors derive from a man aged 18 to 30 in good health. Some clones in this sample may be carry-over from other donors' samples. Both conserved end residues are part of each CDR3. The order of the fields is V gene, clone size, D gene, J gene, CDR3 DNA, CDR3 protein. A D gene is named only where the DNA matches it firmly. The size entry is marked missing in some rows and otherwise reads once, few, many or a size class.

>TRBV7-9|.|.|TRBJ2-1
TGTGCCAGCAGCTTAGCGGTGGCGGCAAATGAGCAGTTCTTC
CASSLAVAANEQFF
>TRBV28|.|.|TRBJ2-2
TGTGCCAGCAGTTTATGGACAGAGGCCACCGGGGAGCTGTTTTTT
CASSLWTEATGELFF
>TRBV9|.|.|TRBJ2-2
TGTGCCAGCAGCGTAGTGCTAGGGGGCACCGGGGAGCTGTTTTTT
CASSVVLGGTGELFF
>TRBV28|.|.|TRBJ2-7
TGTGCCAGCAAGACTGCTAGTACACAGAGCTACGAGCAGTACTTC
CASKTASTQSYEQYF
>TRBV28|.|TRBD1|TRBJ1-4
TGTGCCAGCAGTCAACCGGGACAGGGTCGTGAAAAACTGTTTTTT
CASSQPGQGREKLFF
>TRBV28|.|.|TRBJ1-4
TGTGCCAGCAGTTTAAGGGTTTATGAAAAACTGTTTTTT
CASSLRVYEKLFF
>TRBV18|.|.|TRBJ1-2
TGTGCCAGCTCACATTCAACAGGCCTCTATGGCTACACCTTC
CASSHSTGLYGYTF
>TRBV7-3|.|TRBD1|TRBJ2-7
TGTGCCAGCAGCTTATCTGGACAGGGCTACGAGCAGTACTTC
CASSLSGQGYEQYF
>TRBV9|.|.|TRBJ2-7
TGTGCCAGCAGCGTAGGGCCTGGCCAGAGCTCCTACGAGCAGTACTTC
CASSVGPGQSSYEQYF
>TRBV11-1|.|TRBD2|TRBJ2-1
TGTGCCAGCAGCAGGGTAGCGGGGAAATCCTACAATGAGCAGTTCTTC
CASSRVAGKSYNEQFF
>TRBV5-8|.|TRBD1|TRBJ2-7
TGTGCCAGCAGCTTGGCGGGGGACAGGAGCTCCTACGAGCAGTACTTC
CASSLAGDRSSYEQYF
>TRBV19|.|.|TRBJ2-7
TGTGCCAGTAGTATAGAGGGTGTCGAGCAGTACTTC
CASSIEGVEQYF
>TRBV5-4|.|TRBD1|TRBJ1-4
TGTGCCAGCAGCATACTAACAGGGGGAGGTGAAAAACTGTTTTTT
CASSILTGGGEKLFF
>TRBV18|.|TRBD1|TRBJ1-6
TGTGCCAGCTCGCCTACCCGGGACAGGGTTAATTCACCCCTCCACTTT
CASSPTRDRVNSPLHF
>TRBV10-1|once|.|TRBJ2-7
TGCGCCAGCAGTGGCGGGATCCCGCCCTACGAGCAGTACTTC
CASSGGIPPYEQYF
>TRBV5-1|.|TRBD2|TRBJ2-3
TGCGCCAGCAGCGCGGGACTAGCGGGCACAGATACGCAGTATTTT
CASSAGLAGTDTQYF
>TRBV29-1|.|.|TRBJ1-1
TGCAGCGTTGCTGGCCGGGCAAACACTGAAGCTTTCTTT
CSVAGRANTEAFF
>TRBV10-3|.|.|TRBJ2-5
TGTGCCAGCGCCGGACGGGAACAAGAGACCCAGTACTTC
CASAGREQETQYF
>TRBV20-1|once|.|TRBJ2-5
TGCAGTGCTAGTCCGGGAGAGACCCAGTACTTC
CSASPGETQYF
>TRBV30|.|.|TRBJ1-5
TGTGCCTGGAGTGTCGCGGCAGCCGGCCAGCCCCAGCATTTT
CAWSVAAAGQPQHF
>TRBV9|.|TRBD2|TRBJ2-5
TGTGCCAGCAGCCCGGGACTAGCGGGATCGGGCCAAGAGACCCAGTACTTC
CASSPGLAGSGQETQYF
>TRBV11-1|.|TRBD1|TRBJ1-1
TGTGCCAGCAGCTTGCAGGGGGTGAACACTGAAGCTTTCTTT
CASSLQGVNTEAFF
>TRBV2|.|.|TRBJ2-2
TGTGCCAGCAGTGAAGGGAACGGGGAGCTGTTTTTT
CASSEGNGELFF
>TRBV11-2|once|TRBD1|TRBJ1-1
TGTGCCAGCAGCTTGGGACAGGGGGCCGCTCGGACTGAAGCTTTCTTT
CASSLGQGAARTEAFF
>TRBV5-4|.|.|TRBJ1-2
TGTGCCAGCACCTCCAAACAGGGAGACTATGGCTACACCTTC
CASTSKQGDYGYTF
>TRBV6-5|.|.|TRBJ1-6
TGTGCCAGCAGAGACAATAATAATTCACCCCTCCACTTT
CASRDNNNSPLHF
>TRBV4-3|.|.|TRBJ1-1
TGCGCCAGCAGCCAAGATAACAGGGCCACGGGGGCTTTCTTT
CASSQDNRATGAFF
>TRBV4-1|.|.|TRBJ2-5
TGCGCCAGCAGCCAAGAATCGGTGGCAGTGGGCCGGCAGACCCAGTACTTC
CASSQESVAVGRQTQYF
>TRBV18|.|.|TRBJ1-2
TGTGCCAGCTCCCTAACTAGGCGGACAGATCCCGTCAATGGCTACACCTTC
CASSLTRRTDPVNGYTF
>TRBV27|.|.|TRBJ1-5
TGTGCCAGCAGTTTAAGGCGTCAGCCCCAGCATTTT
CASSLRRQPQHF
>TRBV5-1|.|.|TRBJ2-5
TGCGCCAGCAGCTTTGTCCCGGGGGCTACGGAGACCCAGTACTTC
CASSFVPGATETQYF
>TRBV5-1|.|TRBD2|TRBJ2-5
TGCGCCAGCAGCTCAAGCGGGACGGAGACCCAGTACTTC
CASSSSGTETQYF
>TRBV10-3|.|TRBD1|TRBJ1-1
TGTGCCATCAGTGAAACAGGGGACCCTGAAGCTTTCTTT
CAISETGDPEAFF
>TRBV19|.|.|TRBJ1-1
TGTGCCAGTACGCCGCGATCTGGGGTGCTCCCTGAAGCTTTCTTT
CASTPRSGVLPEAFF
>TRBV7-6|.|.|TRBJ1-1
TGTGCCAGCAGCTTAGTTGTGAACACTGAAGCTTTCTTT
CASSLVVNTEAFF
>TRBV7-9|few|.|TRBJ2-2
TGTGCCAGCAGCTTTTTGAAGGTCGGGGAGCTGTTTTTT
CASSFLKVGELFF
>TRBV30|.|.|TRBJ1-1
TGTGCCTGGCTCGAGCATCCGAACACTGAAGCTTTCTTT
CAWLEHPNTEAFF
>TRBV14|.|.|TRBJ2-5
TGTGCCAGCATCCCCTTGGGGGGCCAGGTGGGAGAGACCCAGTACTTC
CASIPLGGQVGETQYF
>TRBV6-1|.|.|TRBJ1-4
TGTGCCAGCAGTGAATTGTCTGGGCAGGGGATCAATGAAAAACTGTTTTTT
CASSELSGQGINEKLFF
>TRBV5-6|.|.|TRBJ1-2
TGTGCCAGCAGCCCATCTCCCGGACCCTATGGCTACACCTTC
CASSPSPGPYGYTF
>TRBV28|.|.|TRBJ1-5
TGTGCCAGCAGTTTGTCCTGGGGAGTGAGCAATCAGCCCCAGCATTTT
CASSLSWGVSNQPQHF
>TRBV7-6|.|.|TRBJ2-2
TGTGCCAGCTCCGGGACAAACACCGGGGAGCTGTTTTTT
CASSGTNTGELFF
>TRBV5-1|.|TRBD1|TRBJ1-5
TGCGCCAGCAGCTTGACAGGGGGTGATCAGCCCCAGCATTTT
CASSLTGGDQPQHF
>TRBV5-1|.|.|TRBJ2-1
TGCGCCAGCAGCTTGGGAGGAGTACCCTCTTACAATGAGCAGTTCTTC
CASSLGGVPSYNEQFF
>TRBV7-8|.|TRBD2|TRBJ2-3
TGTGCCAGCAGCTTACCGGGACTAGCGGGAGGGCGGGCAGATACGCAGTATTTT
CASSLPGLAGGRADTQYF
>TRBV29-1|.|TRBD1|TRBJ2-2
TGCAGCGCCCGACAGGGACCAGACTCCGGGGAGCTGTTTTTT
CSARQGPDSGELFF
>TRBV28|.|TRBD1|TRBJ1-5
TGTGCCAGCAGCCCCGGGACAGGGATTCAGCCCCAGCATTTT
CASSPGTGIQPQHF
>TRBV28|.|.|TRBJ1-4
TGTGCCAGCAGTTTAGGGGGGACCACTAATGAAAAACTGTTTTTT
CASSLGGTTNEKLFF
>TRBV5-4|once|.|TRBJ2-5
TGTGCCAGCAGCTTGGTTGGGCGGACACAAGAGACCCAGTACTTC
CASSLVGRTQETQYF
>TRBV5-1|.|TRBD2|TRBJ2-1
TGCGCCAGCAGCCCGAGGAGACGGACGCTAGCGGGATATTCAAGCTCCTACAATGAGCAGTTCTTC
CASSPRRRTLAGYSSSYNEQFF
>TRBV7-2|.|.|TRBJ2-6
TGTGCCAGCAGCTCCATGGGCTCTGGGGCCAACGTCCTGACTTTC
CASSSMGSGANVLTF